Listed below are T cell receptor beta chains from one sample, sequenced in a study of blood T cell repertoires in COVID-19. TCRdb's table, derived via immunoSEQ multiplex PCR, lists solely in-frame clones and lacks some. In the table there are about 280,000 clones, roughly 80% of which are singletons. Sequencing was performed on PBMCs or T cells enriched from blood (not recorded which). Receptors were obtained from a man aged 40-49 years who had been exposed to COVID-19. The CDR3 runs from the conserved cysteine through the conserved F or W. D genes are given only for firm matches. Clone size is stated in some rows and not others, as once, few, many or a class when expanded.

d_call	v_call	j_call	clone_size	cdr3_nt	cdr3_aa
TRBD2	TRBV5-1	TRBJ2-5	.	TGCGCCAGCCGGAGGGCTAGCGGACAAGAGACCCAGTACTTC	CASRRASGQETQYF
.	TRBV20-1	TRBJ1-1	.	TGCAGTGCTGGTGGGAGAATGAACACTGAAGCTTTCTTT	CSAGGRMNTEAFF
TRBD1	TRBV19	TRBJ1-3	.	TGTGCCACCGGGACAGACAGAAACACCATATATTTT	CATGTDRNTIYF
TRBD1	TRBV7-8	TRBJ1-1	.	TGTGCCAGCAGCAAAGGACAGGGACCGAACACTGAAGCTTTCTTT	CASSKGQGPNTEAFF
TRBD2	TRBV27	TRBJ2-5	once	TGTGCCAGCAGTTTTCTAGCGGGAGGGCAAGAGACCCAGTACTTC	CASSFLAGGQETQYF
.	TRBV5-1	TRBJ1-4	.	TGCGCCAGCAGCGCGGACACCACTGCAACTAATGAAAAACTGTTTTTT	CASSADTTATNEKLFF
.	TRBV19	TRBJ1-6	.	TGTGCCAGTACCCGGGACATAGACTTATCCTCCTATAATTCACCCCTCCACTTT	CASTRDIDLSSYNSPLHF
.	TRBV9	TRBJ2-3	.	TGTGCCAGCAGCGTAGGAGTTGGAGGAGGGTCAAGCCACCCGGGAACAGATACGCAGTATTTT	CASSVGVGGGSSHPGTDTQYF
.	TRBV11-2	TRBJ1-3	.	TGTGCCAGCATCCTCCTGGGAGGGGCTGGAAACACCATATATTTT	CASILLGGAGNTIYF
.	TRBV9	TRBJ1-6	.	TGTGCCAGCAGCGTAGTGGTCGCAGGTCGGAATTCACCCCTCCACTTT	CASSVVVAGRNSPLHF
.	TRBV5-1	TRBJ2-7	.	TGCGCCAGCAGCTTGAGGGGAAGAGACTACGAGCAGTACTTC	CASSLRGRDYEQYF
TRBD1	TRBV9	TRBJ1-3	few	TGTGCCAGCAGCACAGGGGACAGACCTGGAAACACCATATATTTT	CASSTGDRPGNTIYF
TRBD1	TRBV7-9	TRBJ2-7	.	TGTGCCAGCAGCCAGGGGGACTACGAGCAGTACTTC	CASSQGDYEQYF
TRBD2	TRBV5-4	TRBJ2-1	.	TGTGCCAGCAGATCCGGGACTAGCGGGAGGATCTATGAGCAGTTCTTC	CASRSGTSGRIYEQFF
TRBD2	TRBV5-1	TRBJ2-6	.	TGCGCCAGCAGCATACCAGCCGGGACTAGCGGGAACTCTGGGGCCAACGTCCTGACTTTC	CASSIPAGTSGNSGANVLTF
TRBD1	TRBV7-4	TRBJ2-1	.	TGTGCCAGCAGCTTAGTTGACAGGGGGACAAACAATGAGCAGTTCTTC	CASSLVDRGTNNEQFF
.	TRBV6-5	TRBJ1-3	.	TGTGCCAGCAGCCGATCGGGGTCTCTTGGGGACACCATATATTTT	CASSRSGSLGDTIYF
.	TRBV15	TRBJ2-1	.	TGTGCCACCAGGGAGGTCGGTTTGAATGAGCAGTTCTTC	CATREVGLNEQFF
TRBD2	TRBV14	TRBJ2-5	few	TGTGCCAGCAGCCAAGCCTTACGGACTAGCGGGGAGACCCAGTACTTC	CASSQALRTSGETQYF
TRBD1	TRBV13	TRBJ2-7	.	TGTGCCAGCAGCTCGACAGGGTACGAGCAGTACTTC	CASSSTGYEQYF
.	TRBV2	TRBJ1-5	few	TGTGCCAGCAGTGAATCAGCCAGGGGCAATCAGCCCCAGCATTTT	CASSESARGNQPQHF
.	TRBV20-1	TRBJ1-1	.	TGCAGTGCTAGTTTCGATCAGGGGAACACTGAAGCTTTCTTT	CSASFDQGNTEAFF
TRBD2	TRBV5-1	TRBJ2-1	once	TGCGCCAGCAGCTTGTTGCTAGCGGGAGGGCCCAGTGAGCAGTTCTTC	CASSLLLAGGPSEQFF
.	TRBV21-1	TRBJ2-3	.	TGTGCCAGCAGCAAAGACGGGGGAAGTAGTGGGGCAGATACGCAGTATTTT	CASSKDGGSSGADTQYF
TRBD1	TRBV2	TRBJ2-5	.	TGTGCCAGCAGTGGGACAGGGCTAGAGACCCAGTACTTC	CASSGTGLETQYF
.	TRBV19	TRBJ1-5	.	TGTGCCAGTAGTCCCGGACAAGTATTCTTCCAGCCCCAGCATTTT	CASSPGQVFFQPQHF
.	TRBV5-1	TRBJ2-2	.	TGCGCCAGCAGCTTGTCTCTTAGGAGGCCGAACACCGGGGAGCTGTTTTTT	CASSLSLRRPNTGELFF
TRBD2	TRBV23-1	TRBJ2-7	.	TGCGCCAGCAGTCAATCGCCTAGCGGACCCTACGAGCAGTACTTC	CASSQSPSGPYEQYF
.	TRBV5-6	TRBJ2-7	.	TGTGCCAGCAGCATGACAGGAGACTACGAGCAGTACTTC	CASSMTGDYEQYF
TRBD2	TRBV15	TRBJ2-7	.	TGTGCCACCAGCTCATCACCTGGGGCAGGGCGGAGTAGCGGGAGCTACTACGAGCAGTACTTC	CATSSSPGAGRSSGSYYEQYF
.	TRBV28	TRBJ1-4	.	TGTGCCAGCAGTTTTGCAGGGGACAAACTGTTTTTT	CASSFAGDKLFF
.	TRBV7-3	TRBJ2-5	.	TGTGCCAGCAGCAAGGAGGGCCGGGTTGAGACCCAGTACTTC	CASSKEGRVETQYF
.	TRBV3-1/TRBV3-2	TRBJ2-1	few	TGTGCCAGCAGCCAATCTCATCGGGAGGAGCAGTTCTTC	CASSQSHREEQFF
TRBD2	TRBV29-1	TRBJ2-1	.	TGCAGCGTCCACGGCGGGGCGGGAGCTACCAACAATGAGCAGTTCTTC	CSVHGGAGATNNEQFF
.	TRBV7-2	TRBJ1-1	few	TGTGCCAGCAGCTTATCACAAGTTATCACTGAAGCTTTCTTT	CASSLSQVITEAFF
.	TRBV3-1/TRBV3-2	TRBJ2-2	few	TGTGCCAGCAGCCTTCTGAACACCGGGGAGCTGTTTTTT	CASSLLNTGELFF
.	TRBV10-3	TRBJ1-1	.	TGTGCCATCCAGGGTGGAAGTGTTCTGACTGAAGCTTTCTTT	CAIQGGSVLTEAFF
.	TRBV7-9	TRBJ2-2	few	TGTGCCAGCAGCACTTTAACCGGGGAGCTGTTTTTT	CASSTLTGELFF
.	TRBV7-3	TRBJ1-5	few	TGTGCCAGCAGCTTAAAAGGTCAGGGGCCGCCCGGGAATCAGCCCCAGCATTTT	CASSLKGQGPPGNQPQHF
TRBD1	TRBV11-2	TRBJ1-1	.	TGTGCCAGCAGCTTATGGGGGGCGACAGGGGGAGAAGCTTTCTTT	CASSLWGATGGEAFF